A selection of T cell receptor beta chains follows, all from one sample in a study of T cell responses to AZD1222 COVID-19 vaccine. TCRdb's copy holds only in-frame clones and misses some; the assay was immunoSEQ multiplex PCR. The repertoire holds 150,000 or so clones, over 80% seen once, with approximately 3.6% in the top ten. The specimen was peripheral blood, collected 28 days after the second AZD1222 dose. The receptor source for this set is an adult who received the AZD1222 COVID-19 vaccine. The CDR3 runs from the conserved cysteine through the conserved F or W. D genes are given only for firm matches. The listing skips clone size in some rows; elsewhere it reads once, few, many or a size class.

J: TRBJ2-1; size: .; V: TRBV5-1; D: TRBD2; DNA: TGCGCCAGCAGCTTGGAGTTCGGCGGGAGTTTGTTCAATGAGCAGTTCTTC; CDR3: CASSLEFGGSLFNEQFF
J: TRBJ1-4; size: .; V: TRBV2; D: TRBD1; DNA: TGTGCCAGCAGGGGGACAGGGCCTAATGAAAAACTGTTTTTT; CDR3: CASRGTGPNEKLFF
J: TRBJ1-1; size: once; V: TRBV19; D: .; DNA: TGTGCCAGTAGGTACAGGGAGCCCGGTGAGGCTTTCTTT; CDR3: CASRYREPGEAFF
J: TRBJ2-3; size: .; V: TRBV30; D: TRBD2; DNA: TGTGCCTGGAGTGTAACAGCGGGGGGGTCAGATACGCAGTATTTT; CDR3: CAWSVTAGGSDTQYF
J: TRBJ2-7; size: .; V: TRBV4-2; D: .; DNA: TGTGCCAGCAGCGCGCAGGGGGGGGTCTACGAGCAGTACTTC; CDR3: CASSAQGGVYEQYF
J: TRBJ2-5; size: .; V: TRBV4-1; D: .; DNA: TGCGCCAGCAGCCAAGTCAGATCAGAGACCCAGTACTTC; CDR3: CASSQVRSETQYF
J: TRBJ2-7; size: .; V: TRBV5-6; D: TRBD2; DNA: TGTGCCAGCAGCCGAGGACTAGCGGTCTCCTACGAGCAGTACTTC; CDR3: CASSRGLAVSYEQYF
J: TRBJ2-2; size: .; V: TRBV11-3; D: .; DNA: TGTGCCAGCAGCCCTCGACTAGGGAACACCGGGGAGCTGTTTTTT; CDR3: CASSPRLGNTGELFF
J: TRBJ2-6; size: .; V: TRBV19; D: .; DNA: TGTGCCAGAGGGGACACAAGTCGCTCTGGGGCCAACGTCCTGACTTTC; CDR3: CARGDTSRSGANVLTF
J: TRBJ1-2; size: few; V: TRBV25-1; D: TRBD1; DNA: TGTGCCAGCACCCCAGGGGGCGCCTATGGCTACACCTTC; CDR3: CASTPGGAYGYTF
J: TRBJ2-2; size: .; V: TRBV24-1; D: TRBD2; DNA: TGTGCCACCAGTGATTTGCCGCCCGGGACAGGGACTAGCGGGAGGGGCACCGGGGAGCTGTTTTTT; CDR3: CATSDLPPGTGTSGRGTGELFF
J: TRBJ2-7; size: .; V: TRBV18; D: .; DNA: TGTGCCAGCTCACTTGGACAGAAATACGAGCAGTACTTC; CDR3: CASSLGQKYEQYF
J: TRBJ2-7; size: .; V: TRBV4-1; D: TRBD2; DNA: TGCGCCAGCAGCCAAGTTATGGCGGGGGGCTACGAGCAGTACTTC; CDR3: CASSQVMAGGYEQYF
J: TRBJ1-2; size: .; V: TRBV3-1/TRBV3-2; D: .; DNA: TGTGCCAGCAGCCAAAGCGGGAAGGCAGGTCCTAACTATGGCTACACCTTC; CDR3: CASSQSGKAGPNYGYTF
J: TRBJ2-5; size: once; V: TRBV5-1; D: .; DNA: TGCGCCAGCAGCCCGACAGTTATGGAGACCCAGTACTTC; CDR3: CASSPTVMETQYF
J: TRBJ1-1; size: .; V: TRBV11-3; D: TRBD1; DNA: TGTGCCAGCAGCTTACTCAGGGGGGGTGAAGCTTTCTTT; CDR3: CASSLLRGGEAFF
J: TRBJ1-5; size: .; V: TRBV7-8; D: .; DNA: TGTGCCAGCAGCTTGTCCCCCCAGGGAAGCAATCAGCCCCAGCATTTT; CDR3: CASSLSPQGSNQPQHF
J: TRBJ1-6; size: .; V: TRBV15; D: .; DNA: TGTGCCACCAAGGCTTATGGGAGATCCGGTTCACCCCTCCACTTT; CDR3: CATKAYGRSGSPLHF
J: TRBJ1-2; size: .; V: TRBV6-5; D: .; DNA: TGTGCCAGCAGCCCGTCGGGACTCAGTAATGGCTACACCTTC; CDR3: CASSPSGLSNGYTF
J: TRBJ1-2; size: .; V: TRBV5-1; D: TRBD1; DNA: TGCGCCAGCAGCTTGGCCCCGGGACAGGGGGCGGATTTTGATGGCTACACCTTC; CDR3: CASSLAPGQGADFDGYTF
J: TRBJ1-1; size: .; V: TRBV6-4; D: .; DNA: TGTGCCAGCAGTGTCTGGGTTAACACTGAAGCTTTCTTT; CDR3: CASSVWVNTEAFF
J: TRBJ2-3; size: .; V: TRBV2; D: .; DNA: TGTGCCAGCAGTGAAGTCGGGTTAGGGGGGACAGATACGCAGTATTTT; CDR3: CASSEVGLGGTDTQYF
J: TRBJ2-7; size: .; V: TRBV7-8; D: .; DNA: TGTGCCAGCAGACAGGGATCCTACGAGCAGTACTTC; CDR3: CASRQGSYEQYF
J: TRBJ2-7; size: few; V: TRBV7-2; D: TRBD1; DNA: TGTGCCAGCACCTCCGGGACAGAGTCCTACGAGCAGTACTTC; CDR3: CASTSGTESYEQYF
J: TRBJ2-2; size: .; V: TRBV5-8; D: TRBD1; DNA: TGTGCCAGCAGCCCAGCCGGGACAGGGGGCTTTCAGGGGGAGCTGTTTTTT; CDR3: CASSPAGTGGFQGELFF
J: TRBJ1-2; size: .; V: TRBV11-1; D: .; DNA: TGTGCCAGCAGCTTAGCGTCAGAAGTTGGCTACACCTTC; CDR3: CASSLASEVGYTF
J: TRBJ2-1; size: .; V: TRBV5-6; D: .; DNA: TGTGCCAGCAGCTTGAGAGAAACCTACAATGAGCAGTTCTTC; CDR3: CASSLRETYNEQFF
J: TRBJ1-2; size: .; V: TRBV7-9; D: TRBD1; DNA: TGTGCCAGCAGCTTAGGACAGGGGGCAAATTATGGCTACACCTTC; CDR3: CASSLGQGANYGYTF
J: TRBJ1-4; size: once; V: TRBV5-1; D: .; DNA: TGCGCCAGCAGCTTGACAGCAACTAATGAAAAACTGTTTTTT; CDR3: CASSLTATNEKLFF
J: TRBJ2-1; size: .; V: TRBV7-9; D: TRBD2; DNA: TGTGCCAGCAGTCCTCCGGGACTAGCGGGGGGGGATGAGCAGTTCTTC; CDR3: CASSPPGLAGGDEQFF
J: TRBJ2-7; size: .; V: TRBV11-3; D: TRBD2; DNA: TGTGCCAGCAGCTCCCCAGCGGGAGGGTCCCCCCACGAGCAGTACTTC; CDR3: CASSSPAGGSPHEQYF
J: TRBJ1-1; size: .; V: TRBV27; D: .; DNA: TGTGCCAGCAGTCTACAGGGACCTCACCGGCAAGCTTTCTTT; CDR3: CASSLQGPHRQAFF
J: TRBJ2-1; size: .; V: TRBV11-3; D: TRBD2; DNA: TGTGCCAGCAGCTTCCAGGGCACTAGCGGGATGACAGGCGAGCAGTTCTTC; CDR3: CASSFQGTSGMTGEQFF
J: TRBJ1-2; size: .; V: TRBV15; D: .; DNA: TGTGCCACCAGCGGAGGCGGAGAGGGGACCCACTATGGCTACACCTTC; CDR3: CATSGGGEGTHYGYTF
J: TRBJ2-2; size: few; V: TRBV7-2; D: TRBD1; DNA: TGTGCCAGCAGCTTTAACAGGGGGACCGGGGAGCTGTTTTTT; CDR3: CASSFNRGTGELFF
J: TRBJ2-5; size: .; V: TRBV2; D: TRBD2; DNA: TGTGCCAGCAGTGAAATAGCGGGAGGCCAAGAGACCCAGTACTTC; CDR3: CASSEIAGGQETQYF
J: TRBJ1-5; size: .; V: TRBV6-1; D: TRBD1; DNA: TGTGCCAGCAGTGACGACAGGGGGCAAGAACCCCAGCATTTT; CDR3: CASSDDRGQEPQHF
J: TRBJ1-1; size: .; V: TRBV5-1; D: .; DNA: TGCGCCAGCAGCCCGAGGGACCTTTACACTGAAGCTTTCTTT; CDR3: CASSPRDLYTEAFF
J: TRBJ1-2; size: .; V: TRBV27; D: .; DNA: TGTGCCAGCAAAGAGTCGGCCTACTATGGCTACACCTTC; CDR3: CASKESAYYGYTF
J: TRBJ1-5; size: once; V: TRBV6-5; D: TRBD1; DNA: TGTGCCAGCAGGAGAACAGGGGATCAGCCCCAGCATTTT; CDR3: CASRRTGDQPQHF
J: TRBJ2-1; size: .; V: TRBV4-1; D: .; DNA: TGCGCCAGCAGCCAAGTTAATTTAGTGGCCTACAATGAGCAGTTCTTC; CDR3: CASSQVNLVAYNEQFF
J: TRBJ2-2; size: .; V: TRBV7-9; D: .; DNA: TGTGCCAGCATCCCTACCGGGGAGCTGTTTTTT; CDR3: CASIPTGELFF
J: TRBJ1-4; size: .; V: TRBV19; D: .; DNA: TGTGCCAGTAGTATGGACTTCGAAAAACTGTTTTTT; CDR3: CASSMDFEKLFF